These 25 T cell receptor beta chains were sequenced from one sample in a study of blood T cells in healthy people across ages. A second PCR, run for about 7 to 11 cycles, used a sample-barcoded 5' primer plus a J-beta primer mix. TCRdb re-called the 5' RACE reads through MiXCR, storing one row per CDR3 protein. The sample lists about 630,000 distinct CDR3 sequences; roughly 20% were seen once. Material: blood. These receptor sequences come from a man aged 65-85 years in good health.

This clonotype was seen at least ten times. The genes are TRBV15 and TRBJ1-1, with 7 nucleotides matching TRBD1. Germline CDR1 and CDR2: LNHNV and YYDKDF (reference sequence). The trim removed 2 bases at V and 4 bases at J, leaving 1 base unmatched. There are 13 residues in the CDR3. The chain's CDR3 is CATSRSGGTEAFF. The CDR3 DNA reads as TGTGCCACCAGCAGATCAGGGGGCACTGAAGCTTTCTTT.

Only a few counts were recorded for this clonotype. Written as DNA, the CDR3 is TGTGCCAGCAGCTTAGAAGGTCGAGGTGGGATCACAGATACGCAGTATTTT. This gives the protein CASSLEGRGGITDTQYF. This chain joins TRBV11-2 and TRBJ2-3, with no clear D. The germline V gene encodes CDR1 SGHAT and CDR2 FQNNGV. Trimming left V 0 bases short and J 2 bases short, with 15 bases between. This CDR3 has 17 residues. Looking up the rest from reference TRBV11-2 and TRBJ2-3 gives the full variable domain: EAGVAQSPRYKIIEKRQSVAFWCNPISGHATLYWYQQILGQGPKLLIQFQNNGVVDDSQLPKDRFSAERLKGVDSTLKIQPAKLEDSAVYLCASSLEGRGGITDTQYFGPGTRLTVL.

This clonotype appeared many times. V is TRBV28 and J is TRBJ1-5; TRBD1 matches 12 bases. Looked up from germline, CDR1 is MDHEN and CDR2 is SYDVKM. The CDR3 sequence is 15 residues long. V gave up 6 bases and J gave up 3 bases; unmatched junction bases: 3. The CDR3 nucleotides are TGTGCCAGCAGGGGACAGGGGGCTGTCAATCAGCCCCAGCATTTT. Protein sequence: CASRGQGAVNQPQHF.

The J gene is TRBJ2-5, the V gene TRBV24-1, with 8 bases lining up with TRBD1. The V and J ends lost 1 base and 0 bases, in that order; junction bases with no gene match: 6. This CDR3 has 17 residues. CDR1 KGHDR and CDR2 SFDVKD come from the germline V gene. CDR3 in amino acids: CATSDFPRTGYQETQYF. Written as DNA, the CDR3 is TGTGCCACCAGTGATTTCCCTAGGACAGGGTACCAAGAGACCCAGTACTTC.

This clonotype was seen a handful of times. The CDR3 DNA reads as TGTGCCATCAGTGCCGGACAGGGGAATCAGCCCCAGCATTTT. Translation: CAISAGQGNQPQHF. This sequence joins TRBV10-3 and TRBJ1-5; 9 bases align to TRBD1. Germline V gene lookup returns CDR1 ENHRY and CDR2 SYGVKD. The CDR3 loop spans 14 amino acids. V trimming: 4 bases; J trimming: 4 bases; junction bases outside the gene matches: 2.

The chain uses TRBV10-3 and TRBJ2-1, with D maybe TRBD1 (6 bases). There are 11 residues in the CDR3. Trimming removed 4 bases at V and 9 bases at J, with 7 bases between. Germline CDR1 is ENHRY and CDR2 is SYGVKD. The CDR3 spells CAISARGEQFF. Written as DNA, the CDR3 is TGTGCCATCAGTGCCAGGGGTGAGCAGTTCTTC.

The chain couples TRBV11-2 to TRBJ1-4; D might be TRBD1 (5 bases). With 1 base removed from V and 5 bases from J, the gap between germline ends came to 20 bases. Germline loops: CDR1 SGHAT, CDR2 FQNNGV. This CDR3 is built from 18 residues. The CDR3 region has the DNA TGTGCCAGCAGCTTAGTAAGGTTAGGGCAGGGCGGAAATGAAAAACTGTTTTTT. Translation: CASSLVRLGQGGNEKLFF.

This clonotype was counted ten times or more. The rearrangement links TRBV6-5 to TRBJ1-4, with D unresolved. V lost 7 bases and J lost 1, with 10 bases in between. CDR1 is MNHEY and CDR2 is SVGAGI in the germline V gene. This CDR3 has 14 residues. CDR3 in amino acids: CASTSALTNEKLFF. The CDR3 nucleotides read TGTGCCAGCACGTCAGCCTTAACTAATGAAAAACTGTTTTTT.

V and J are TRBV14 and TRBJ1-1; TRBD1 is a possible D gene (5 bases). This CDR3 has 14 amino acids. Trimming took 4 bases from V and 4 from J, leaving 13 bases between them. The germline CDR1 and CDR2 sequences are SGHDN and FVKESK. The DNA for the CDR3 is TGTGCCAGCAGCCGGACACTCAAGAGCACTGAAGCTTTCTTT. Protein: CASSRTLKSTEAFF.

The rearrangement uses TRBV30 and TRBJ2-1; TRBD2 matches 15 bases. Germline CDR1 is GTSNPN and CDR2 is SVGIG (reference sequence). J gave up 2 bases and V 4 bases, and 12 bases lay outside the gene matches. The CDR3 runs to 19 residues. CDR3 protein: CAWTRGGTSGRWAYNEQFF. The CDR3 DNA reads TGTGCCTGGACTCGAGGGGGGACTAGCGGGAGGTGGGCCTACAATGAGCAGTTCTTC.

J is TRBJ2-5 and V is TRBV20-1, with 7 bases fitting TRBD2. Germline V gene data show CDR1 as DFQATT and CDR2 as SNEGSKA (reference sequence). The CDR3 runs to 14 residues. The V gene end was trimmed by 1 base and the J gene end by 5 bases; junction bases not matched to a gene: 7. CDR3 nucleotides: TGCAGTGCTAGAGGATTGCGGGAGAGGGAGACCCAGTACTTC. Protein sequence: CSARGLRERETQYF.

CDR3 amino acids: CSAGGGNEKLFF. CDR3 coding DNA: TGCAGTGCTGGCGGAGGAAATGAAAAACTGTTTTTT. The V call is TRBV20-1, the J call TRBJ1-4; unclear D gene. Germline lookup yields CDR1 DFQATT and CDR2 SNEGSKA (reference sequence). CDR3 length equals 12 residues. V shed 5 bases and J shed 5 bases, with 9 bases lying between them.

This clonotype has only a few counts. This sequence joins TRBV20-1 and TRBJ2-5, with TRBD1 identical over 7 bases. CDR3 length equals 13 residues. The junction had 3 bases not matched to a gene; V was cut back by 5 bases and J by 0 bases. Germline CDR1 DFQATT, CDR2 SNEGSKA (reference sequence). Here the CDR3 DNA reads TGCAGTGCTGAGGGACAGTACCAAGAGACCCAGTACTTC. This gives the protein CSAEGQYQETQYF.

This clonotype has more than one count but fewer than ten. V and J are TRBV7-8 and TRBJ2-1; either TRBD1 or TRBD2 may supply D (5 bases each). With 0 bases removed from V and 0 bases from J, the gap between germline ends came to 12 bases. CDR1 and CDR2 (germline): SGHVS, FQNEAQ. The length of the CDR3 is 17 residues. The CDR3 DNA reads TGTGCCAGCAGCTTAGCCTGGGACCTAAGCTCCTACAATGAGCAGTTCTTC. This encodes CASSLAWDLSSYNEQFF.

The chain recombines TRBV20-1 with TRBJ1-2; no definite D call. Germline V gives CDR1 DFQATT, CDR2 SNEGSKA (reference sequence). V was cut by 0 bases and J by 0 bases, with 11 bases left in between. The CDR3 covers 15 residues. The CDR3 nucleotides are TGCAGTGCTAGAGATCCCCCGTCAACTAACTATGGCTACACCTTC. This translates into CSARDPPSTNYGYTF.

At least ten counts were recorded for this clonotype. This chain uses TRBV25-1 with TRBJ2-7, with D unresolved. TRBJ2-1 matches the DNA end more closely, so the J call is doubtful. Germline loops: CDR1 MGHDK, CDR2 SYGVNS. This CDR3 contains 12 residues. The CDR3 loop is CASSDTYNEQFF. The CDR3 region has the DNA TGTGCCAGCAGTGATACATACAATGAGCAGTTCTTC.

Remarks on this clonotype: This could be a read error, since a much larger clone is one nucleotide away. This chain connects TRBV10-3 to TRBJ2-3; tentative D call: TRBD2 (5 bases). Per germline, CDR1 ENHRY and CDR2 SYGVKD. The CDR3 spans 14 residues. The DNA of the CDR3 is TGTACCATCAGTGTAGCCGAGGGATCGGATACGCAGTATTTT. It is translated as CTISVAEGSDTQYF.

For this clonotype: This likely comes from a read error, as the CDR3 has no conserved phenylalanine or tryptophan at its end. The chain recombines TRBV5-1 with TRBJ2-3; D is unclear. Deletions cut 0 bases from V and 0 bases from J, with 8 bases between. The CDR3 runs to 15 residues. Germline V CDR1 and CDR2: SGHRS, YFSETQ. Here the CDR3 DNA reads TGCGCCAGCAGCTTGGACCAGTCTAGCACAGATACGCAGTATTAT. Protein sequence: CASSLDQSSTDTQYY.

This clonotype was seen more than once but under ten times. This chain joins TRBV6-6 and TRBJ2-7; tentatively, D is TRBD1 or TRBD2 (5 bases each). The ends were cut back, 7 bases at V and 5 bases at J, with 21 bases in the middle. CDR3 length: 15 amino acids. Germline-derived CDR1 and CDR2 are MNHNY and SVGAGI (reference sequence). The CDR3 coding sequence is TGTGCCAGCACCCAAGAGGGACGAGTAGGCCACGAGCAGTACTTC. This translates into CASTQEGRVGHEQYF.

V gene TRBV9 combines with J gene TRBJ1-1; 7 nucleotides line up with TRBD1. The CDR3 extends over 15 amino acids. The germline CDR1 and CDR2 sequences are SGDLS and YYNGEE. V shed 3 bases, J shed 1 base, and the junction held 6 bases outside the gene matches. CDR3 protein: CASSARQGSNTEAFF. The DNA of the CDR3 is TGTGCCAGCAGCGCCCGACAGGGATCGAACACTGAAGCTTTCTTT. Variable domain in full (rest from reference TRBV9 and TRBJ1-1): DSGVTQTPKHLITATGQRVTLRCSPRSGDLSVYWYQQSLDQGLQFLIQYYNGEERAKGNILERFSAQQFPDLHSELNLSSLELGDSALYFCASSARQGSNTEAFFGQGTRLTVV.

This chain uses TRBV7-2 with TRBJ1-6, with TRBD1 identical over 9 bases. V was pared by 1 base and J by 5 bases, with 3 bases of the junction left unmatched. CDR1 is SGHTA, CDR2 FQGNSA, per germline. The CDR3 totals 16 residues. The chain's CDR3 is CASSLGTGADNSPLHF. The CDR3 region has the DNA TGTGCCAGCAGCTTAGGGACAGGGGCGGATAATTCACCCCTCCACTTT.

This clonotype was recorded many times. Mismatch with germline at one junction end may stem from a read error. The rearrangement joins TRBV7-2 to TRBJ1-2, with 9 nucleotides matching TRBD1. The germline CDR1 and CDR2 sequences are SGHTA and FQGNSA. The CDR3 sequence is 14 residues long. Written as DNA, the CDR3 is TGTGCCAGCAGTTTAGGGGGACAGGGAGGTGGCTACACCTTC. Encoded protein: CASSLGGQGGGYTF.

This clonotype was seen a few times. The V gene is TRBV29-1, the J gene TRBJ2-7; 9 nucleotides agree with TRBD1. The CDR3 covers 14 residues. CDR1 is SQVTM and CDR2 is ANQGSEA in the germline V gene. V lost 6 bases to trimming and J lost 6 bases; unmatched junction nucleotides: 12. This chain's CDR3 is CSVSPWDRAGEQYF. As DNA, the CDR3 is TGCAGCGTCTCCCCCTGGGACAGGGCGGGCGAGCAGTACTTC.

This clonotype appeared a few times. The V and J genes are TRBV5-1 and TRBJ2-7, with a possible D match to TRBD1 (5 bases). V lost 4 bases and J 0 bases, leaving 11 bases between the germline ends. The CDR3 spans 14 residues. CDR1 is SGHRS, CDR2 YFSETQ, per germline. For the CDR3, the DNA is TGCGCCAGCAGCCTGGGGCCTGCCTCCTACGAGCAGTACTTC. Protein: CASSLGPASYEQYF.

This clonotype came up many times. The junction does not match germline at one end; this may be a read error. The CDR3 nucleotides are TGTGCCAGCAGCCCCTCTAGCGGGAGCTCCTACAATGAGCAGTTCTTC. Amino acid sequence: CASSPSSGSSYNEQFF. The rearrangement uses TRBV5-1 and TRBJ2-1, with 10 nucleotides matching TRBD2. Germline CDR1 reads SGHRS; CDR2 reads YFSETQ. This CDR3 spans 16 amino acids. The whole variable domain, filled in from reference TRBV5-1 and TRBJ2-1, reads KAGVTQTPRYLIKTRGQQVTLSCSPISGHRSVSWYQQTPGQGLQFLFEYFSETQRNKGNFPGRFSGRQFSNSRSEMNVSTLELGDSALYLCASSPSSGSSYNEQFFGPGTRLTVL.